Listed below are T cell receptor beta chains from one sample, sequenced in a study of blood T cell repertoires in COVID-19. Libraries were prepared by immunoSEQ multiplex PCR; TCRdb keeps only in-frame clonotypes and omits some of them. Of roughly 100,000 clones detected, about 76% appear once; the ten largest clones hold less than 45%. The sample taken for sequencing was peripheral blood. These receptors were collected from a man aged 80 or over with acute or convalescent COVID-19. CDR3s include the opening cysteine and the closing phenylalanine or tryptophan. A D gene is named only where the DNA matches it firmly. Rows give clone size only sometimes, using once, few, many, or a class for an expanded clone.

CDR3nt | CDR3aa | j_gene | abundance | d_gene | v_gene
TGCAGCGTTGCTCCAGGGAACGAGCAGTACTTC | CSVAPGNEQYF | TRBJ2-7 | few | NA | TRBV29-1
TGTGCCAGCAGTTTACAGCCACTAACCACCTACGAGCAGTACTTC | CASSLQPLTTYEQYF | TRBJ2-7 | NA | NA | TRBV27
TGTGCCAGCAGGGTTCTTAAGGGGAATCAGCCCCAGCATTTT | CASRVLKGNQPQHF | TRBJ1-5 | few | NA | TRBV28
TGTGCCAGTAGTATACGGGACAGGGGTCAGGATACGCAGTATTTT | CASSIRDRGQDTQYF | TRBJ2-3 | NA | TRBD1 | TRBV19
TGTGCCAGCTCACTACTGGACACAGGGACCACTGAAGCTTTCTTT | CASSLLDTGTTEAFF | TRBJ1-1 | once | NA | TRBV18
TGTGCCAGCAGCGTAGGACAGGGGACTAATCAGCCCCAGCATTTT | CASSVGQGTNQPQHF | TRBJ1-5 | NA | TRBD1 | TRBV9
TGTGCCAGCAGCTCAGGGTGGAGCATTCAGTACTTC | CASSSGWSIQYF | TRBJ2-4 | NA | NA | TRBV7-2
TGTGCCAGCAGCTTAGGACTGGACAATGAGCAGTTCTTC | CASSLGLDNEQFF | TRBJ2-1 | NA | NA | TRBV11-2
TGTGCCAGCTCACCACGGGGCAGGAGAAACACTGAAGCTTTCTTT | CASSPRGRRNTEAFF | TRBJ1-1 | once | NA | TRBV18
TGTGCCAGCAGTCCCCAAGAGTACAACACCGGGGAGCTGTTTTTT | CASSPQEYNTGELFF | TRBJ2-2 | once | NA | TRBV9
TGTGCCAGCAGCTTAGGGACAGGACCTCAGGCCTATGGCTACACCTTC | CASSLGTGPQAYGYTF | TRBJ1-2 | NA | TRBD1 | TRBV7-2
TGTGCCAGCAGACACCGGGACAGGGAGGGTGAGCAGTTCTTC | CASRHRDREGEQFF | TRBJ2-1 | NA | TRBD1 | TRBV6-5
TGTGCCAGCAGTTTAACACAGGTAGTTGATTGGGGTGAAGGCTACACCTTC | CASSLTQVVDWGEGYTF | TRBJ1-2 | NA | NA | TRBV28
TGCAGCGTTAGTCAGGGGGATGGCTACACCTTC | CSVSQGDGYTF | TRBJ1-2 | NA | TRBD1 | TRBV29-1
TGTGCCAGCAGCTTAGCTGCAGGGGATGACGAGCAGTACTTC | CASSLAAGDDEQYF | TRBJ2-7 | NA | NA | TRBV7-9
TGCGCCAGCAGCTTGACAGGTAGCAATCAGCCCCAGCATTTT | CASSLTGSNQPQHF | TRBJ1-5 | once | NA | TRBV5-1
TGTGCCAGCTCACCACTGGGACAGCTCGAGCAGTACTTC | CASSPLGQLEQYF | TRBJ2-7 | NA | TRBD1 | TRBV18
TGTGCCAGCAGTAACGGGTACGAGCAGTACTTC | CASSNGYEQYF | TRBJ2-7 | NA | NA | TRBV6-5
TGTGCCAGCACCCCGGGACATAGCACAGATACGCAGTATTTT | CASTPGHSTDTQYF | TRBJ2-3 | NA | NA | TRBV6-1
TGTGCCAGTAGTATTGGTTCCGGCGGAGGGAATCAGCCCCAGCATTTT | CASSIGSGGGNQPQHF | TRBJ1-5 | NA | NA | TRBV19
TGCAGCGTCGGGAGGGGGAACACTGAAGCTTTCTTT | CSVGRGNTEAFF | TRBJ1-1 | NA | NA | TRBV29-1
TGCGCCAGCAGCAAGACTAGCGGGACTTACGAGCAGTACTTC | CASSKTSGTYEQYF | TRBJ2-7 | few | TRBD2 | TRBV5-1
TGCAGTGCTAGTAGCGGGAGGGCCACAGATACGCAGTATTTT | CSASSGRATDTQYF | TRBJ2-3 | NA | TRBD2 | TRBV20-1
TGTGCCAGCAGTCTCCCCGGCTCCTATAATTCACCCCTCCACTTT | CASSLPGSYNSPLHF | TRBJ1-6 | NA | NA | TRBV28
TGTGCCAGCAGCAAAACGGCCTCCGGGGGAGGCTACACCTTC | CASSKTASGGGYTF | TRBJ1-2 | NA | NA | TRBV6-5
TGCGCCAGCAGTTCGGACAGGGATTCACCCCTCCACTTT | CASSSDRDSPLHF | TRBJ1-6 | NA | TRBD1 | TRBV10-2
TGTGCCACCAGTCGCGCCTCACAGCCGATGAGCAATCAGCCCCAGCATTTT | CATSRASQPMSNQPQHF | TRBJ1-5 | NA | NA | TRBV24-1
TGTGCCATCAGGGGGGGACTAGCGGGAGGGGACAATGAGCAGTTCTTC | CAIRGGLAGGDNEQFF | TRBJ2-1 | NA | TRBD2 | TRBV10-3
TGTGCCAGCAGTGGGGACAGCGGTAGAAATTCACCCCTCCACTTT | CASSGDSGRNSPLHF | TRBJ1-6 | NA | TRBD1 | TRBV2
TGTGCCAGCAGTAGGGGATCCTATGGCTACACCTTC | CASSRGSYGYTF | TRBJ1-2 | few | NA | TRBV6-5
TGCGCCAGCAGTCCAAGGGGGAACACTGAAGCTTTCTTT | CASSPRGNTEAFF | TRBJ1-1 | few | NA | TRBV5-1
TGTGCCAGCAGTTACTACGGTAGCAATCAGCCCCAGCATTTT | CASSYYGSNQPQHF | TRBJ1-5 | NA | NA | TRBV6-6
TGTGCCAGCAGTTACTCCTCGACTAGAAACAATGAGCAGTTCTTC | CASSYSSTRNNEQFF | TRBJ2-1 | once | NA | TRBV6-2/TRBV6-3
TGTGCCAGCAGCTCATACAGACAGGGTTTGAACACTGAAGCTTTCTTT | CASSSYRQGLNTEAFF | TRBJ1-1 | NA | TRBD1 | TRBV7-3
TGTGCCAGCAGTTTGGCGGGACAGGGGGCCAACTCCTACAATGAGCAGTTCTTC | CASSLAGQGANSYNEQFF | TRBJ2-1 | NA | TRBD1 | TRBV27
TGTGCCAGCAGCTTGGACAGGGGTATCAGAGTCGGGTACCAAGAGACCCAGTACTTC | CASSLDRGIRVGYQETQYF | TRBJ2-5 | NA | TRBD1 | TRBV5-6
TGTGCCAGCAGCCGCAGCGGGAGCGGCACAGATACGCAGTATTTT | CASSRSGSGTDTQYF | TRBJ2-3 | NA | TRBD2 | TRBV7-6
TGTGCCAGCAGCCAAAGCAGGGTCTACTACAATGAGCAGTTCTTC | CASSQSRVYYNEQFF | TRBJ2-1 | NA | NA | TRBV14
TGTGCCAGCAGTTTGAGGGCCACCGGGGAGCTGTTTTTT | CASSLRATGELFF | TRBJ2-2 | NA | NA | TRBV12-3/TRBV12-4
TGCGCCAGCAGCGGCCGGGACAGGGGAGAGCAGTACTTC | CASSGRDRGEQYF | TRBJ2-7 | NA | TRBD1 | TRBV5-1
TGTGCCATCAGTGACGGACAGGCTAACTATGGCTACACCTTC | CAISDGQANYGYTF | TRBJ1-2 | few | TRBD1 | TRBV10-3
TGTGCCAGTAGTATCCCCGGGATAAACACTGAAGCTTTCTTT | CASSIPGINTEAFF | TRBJ1-1 | once | NA | TRBV19
TGTGCCAGCAGTGGACAGGGATCAAACTATGGCTACACCTTC | CASSGQGSNYGYTF | TRBJ1-2 | once | TRBD1 | TRBV2
TGTGCCAGCAGTGACGAAGCGGGGCTTCACTACGAGCAGTACTTC | CASSDEAGLHYEQYF | TRBJ2-7 | NA | TRBD2 | TRBV6-6
TGTGCCAGTAGTATATTGGGTGGAGGTTCACCCCTCCACTTT | CASSILGGGSPLHF | TRBJ1-6 | NA | NA | TRBV19
TGTGCCAGCAGCCAAGGCGACAGAAACACCGGGGAGCTGTTTTTT | CASSQGDRNTGELFF | TRBJ2-2 | once | NA | TRBV4-2
TGTGCCAGCAGACGAGGGAGACTCCAAGAGACCCAGTACTTC | CASRRGRLQETQYF | TRBJ2-5 | NA | NA | TRBV7-2
TGTGCCAGCAGCCGGGACAGTGGCGAAGCTTTCTTT | CASSRDSGEAFF | TRBJ1-1 | NA | TRBD1 | TRBV7-2
TGTGCCAGCAGCCGCAACAGGGGGCAGAATGAGCAGTTCTTC | CASSRNRGQNEQFF | TRBJ2-1 | many | TRBD1 | TRBV6-5
TGTGCCAGCAGCTTTGGACAGACTTACAATGAGCAGTTCTTC | CASSFGQTYNEQFF | TRBJ2-1 | NA | NA | TRBV7-9
TGCGCCAGCAGCTTCGGGACTGTGTATGAGGTGAAGGGCTACACCTTC | CASSFGTVYEVKGYTF | TRBJ1-2 | NA | NA | TRBV5-1
TGTGCCAGCAGCTCGCGTAACACCGGGGAGCTGTTTTTT | CASSSRNTGELFF | TRBJ2-2 | NA | NA | TRBV7-9